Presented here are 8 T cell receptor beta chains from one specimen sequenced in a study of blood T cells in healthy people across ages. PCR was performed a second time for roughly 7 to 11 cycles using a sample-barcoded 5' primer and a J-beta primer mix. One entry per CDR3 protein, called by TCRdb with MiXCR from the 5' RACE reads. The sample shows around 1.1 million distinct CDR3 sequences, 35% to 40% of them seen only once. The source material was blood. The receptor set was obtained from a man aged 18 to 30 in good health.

CDR3 sequence: CASSSQRQAVNTEAFF. The CDR3 DNA follows: TGCGCCAGCAGCTCGCAGAGACAGGCCGTGAACACTGAAGCTTTCTTT. The chain joins TRBV5-1 to TRBJ1-1, with D possibly being TRBD1 (6 bases). Trimming took 3 bases from V and 0 from J, leaving 15 bases between them. There are 16 residues in the CDR3. Germline loops: CDR1 SGHRS, CDR2 YFSETQ.

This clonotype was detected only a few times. The CDR3 DNA reads TGTGCCAGCAAACCAGGGGACCAGAAGCCCCAGCATTTT. This translates into CASKPGDQKPQHF. The chain joins TRBV6-2 or TRBV6-3 to TRBJ1-5, with D possibly TRBD1 on 6 matching bases. V lost 7 bases, J lost 8 bases, and 15 bases lay in between. From germline, CDR1 is MNHEY and CDR2 SVGEGT. The CDR3 runs 13 residues.

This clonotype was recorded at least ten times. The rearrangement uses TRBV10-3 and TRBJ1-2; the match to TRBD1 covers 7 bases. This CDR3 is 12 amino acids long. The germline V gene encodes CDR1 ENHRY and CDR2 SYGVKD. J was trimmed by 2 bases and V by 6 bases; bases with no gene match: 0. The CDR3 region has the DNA TGTGCCATCAGACAGGGGAACTATGGCTACACCTTC. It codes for CAIRQGNYGYTF.

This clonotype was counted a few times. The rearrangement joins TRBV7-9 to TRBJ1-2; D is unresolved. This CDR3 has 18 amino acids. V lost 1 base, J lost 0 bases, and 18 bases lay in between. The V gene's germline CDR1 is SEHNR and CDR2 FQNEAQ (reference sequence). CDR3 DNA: TGTGCCAGCAGCTTAGATTTTCCGGGAGCAGATACTAACTATGGCTACACCTTC. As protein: CASSLDFPGADTNYGYTF.

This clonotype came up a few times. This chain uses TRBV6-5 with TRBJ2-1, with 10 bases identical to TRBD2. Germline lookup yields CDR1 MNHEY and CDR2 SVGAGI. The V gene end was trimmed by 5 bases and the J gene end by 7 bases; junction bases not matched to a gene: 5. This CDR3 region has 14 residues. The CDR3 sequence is CASSAGLALNEQFF. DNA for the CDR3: TGTGCCAGCAGTGCGGGACTAGCGCTAAATGAGCAGTTCTTC.

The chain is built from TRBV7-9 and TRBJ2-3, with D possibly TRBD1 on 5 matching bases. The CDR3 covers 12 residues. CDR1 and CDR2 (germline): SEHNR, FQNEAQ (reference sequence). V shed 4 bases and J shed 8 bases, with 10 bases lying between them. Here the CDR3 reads CASSSGSGTQYF. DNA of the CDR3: TGTGCCAGCAGCTCAGGGTCGGGTACGCAGTATTTT.

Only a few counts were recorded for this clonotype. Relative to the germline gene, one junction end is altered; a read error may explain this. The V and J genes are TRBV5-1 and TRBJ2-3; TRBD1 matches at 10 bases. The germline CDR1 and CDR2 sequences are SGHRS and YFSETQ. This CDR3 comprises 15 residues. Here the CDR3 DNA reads TGCGCCAGCATCTTGGGACAGGGGATGACAGATACGCAGTATTTT. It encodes CASILGQGMTDTQYF.

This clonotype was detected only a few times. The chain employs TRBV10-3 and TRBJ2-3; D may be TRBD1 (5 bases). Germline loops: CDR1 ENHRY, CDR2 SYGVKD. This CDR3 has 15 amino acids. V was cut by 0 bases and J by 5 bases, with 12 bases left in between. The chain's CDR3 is CAISESGRDGDTQYF. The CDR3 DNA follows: TGTGCCATCAGTGAGTCGGGCAGGGATGGAGATACGCAGTATTTT.